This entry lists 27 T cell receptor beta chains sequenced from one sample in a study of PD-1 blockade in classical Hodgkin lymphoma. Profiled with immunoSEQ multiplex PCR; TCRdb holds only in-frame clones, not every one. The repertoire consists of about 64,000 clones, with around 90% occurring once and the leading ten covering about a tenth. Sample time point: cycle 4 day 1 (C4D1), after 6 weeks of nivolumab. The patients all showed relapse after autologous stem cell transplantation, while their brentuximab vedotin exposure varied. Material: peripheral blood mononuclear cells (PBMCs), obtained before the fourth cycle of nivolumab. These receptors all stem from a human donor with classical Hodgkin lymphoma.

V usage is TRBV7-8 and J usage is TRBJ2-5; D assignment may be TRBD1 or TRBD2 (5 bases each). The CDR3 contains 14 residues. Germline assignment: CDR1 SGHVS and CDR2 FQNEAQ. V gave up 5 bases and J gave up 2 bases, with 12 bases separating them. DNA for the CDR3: TGTGCCAGCAGCCCCGGGACGGCACAAGAGACCCAGTACTTC. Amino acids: CASSPGTAQETQYF.

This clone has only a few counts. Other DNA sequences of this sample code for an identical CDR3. CDR3 sequence reads: CASSLEGYEQYF. CDR3 nucleotides: TGCGCCAGCAGCTTGGAGGGCTACGAGCAGTACTTC. V usage is TRBV5-1 and J usage is TRBJ2-7; D ambiguous. The CDR3 has 12 residues. The ends were cut back, 0 bases at V and 3 bases at J, with 4 bases in the middle. Germline CDR1 is SGHRS and CDR2 is YFSETQ.

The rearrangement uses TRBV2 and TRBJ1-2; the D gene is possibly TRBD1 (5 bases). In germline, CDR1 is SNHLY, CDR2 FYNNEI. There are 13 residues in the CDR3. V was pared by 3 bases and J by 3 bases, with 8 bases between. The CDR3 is CASSDQGDYGYTF. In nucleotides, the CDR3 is TGTGCCAGCAGTGATCAGGGCGACTATGGCTACACCTTC. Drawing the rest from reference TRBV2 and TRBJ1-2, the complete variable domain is EPEVTQTPSHQVTQMGQEVILRCVPISNHLYFYWYRQILGQKVEFLVSFYNNEISEKSEIFDDQFSVERPDGSNFTLKIRSTKLEDSAMYFCASSDQGDYGYTFGSGTRLTVV.

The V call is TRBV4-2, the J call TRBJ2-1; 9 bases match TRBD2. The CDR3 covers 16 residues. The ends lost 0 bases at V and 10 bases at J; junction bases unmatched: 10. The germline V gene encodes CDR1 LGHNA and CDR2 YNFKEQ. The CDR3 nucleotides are TGTGCCAGCAGCCAAGATTCGGGACTAGCTGCTAGGGAGCAGTTCTTC. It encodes CASSQDSGLAAREQFF.

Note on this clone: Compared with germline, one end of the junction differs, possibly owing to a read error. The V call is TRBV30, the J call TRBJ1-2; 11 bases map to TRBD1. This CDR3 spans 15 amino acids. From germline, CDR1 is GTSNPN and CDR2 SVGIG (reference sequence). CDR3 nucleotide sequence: TGTGCCTGGAGCGTTCTCGGGACAGGGGGAAGTGGCTGCACCTTC. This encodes CAWSVLGTGGSGCTF.

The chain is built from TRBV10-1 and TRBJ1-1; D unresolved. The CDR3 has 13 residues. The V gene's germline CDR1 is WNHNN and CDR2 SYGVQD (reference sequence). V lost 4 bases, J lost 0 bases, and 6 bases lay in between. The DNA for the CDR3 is TGCGCCAGCAGTGCGACCTTGAACACTGAAGCTTTCTTT. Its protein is CASSATLNTEAFF.

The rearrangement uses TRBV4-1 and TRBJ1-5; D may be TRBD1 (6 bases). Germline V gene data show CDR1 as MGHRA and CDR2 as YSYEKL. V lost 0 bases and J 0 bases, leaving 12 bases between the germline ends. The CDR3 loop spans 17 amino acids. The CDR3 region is CASSQDSRGNSNQPQHF. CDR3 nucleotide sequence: TGCGCCAGCAGCCAAGATAGCAGGGGTAATAGCAATCAGCCCCAGCATTTT.

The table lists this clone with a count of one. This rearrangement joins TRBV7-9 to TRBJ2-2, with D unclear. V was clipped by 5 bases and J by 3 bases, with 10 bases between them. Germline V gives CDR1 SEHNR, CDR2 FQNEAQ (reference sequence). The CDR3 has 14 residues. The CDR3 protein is CASSPHWDTGELFF. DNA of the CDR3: TGTGCCAGCAGCCCCCACTGGGACACCGGGGAGCTGTTTTTT.

CDR3 region: CASSLTGIPSYEQYF. CDR3 nucleotide sequence: TGTGCCAGCAGCTTAACAGGGATCCCTAGCTACGAGCAGTACTTC. The rearrangement links TRBV7-9 to TRBJ2-7, with D perhaps matching TRBD1 (6 bases). Per germline, CDR1 SEHNR and CDR2 FQNEAQ (reference sequence). V lost 2 bases, J lost 3 bases, and 14 bases lay in between. The length of the CDR3 is 15 residues.

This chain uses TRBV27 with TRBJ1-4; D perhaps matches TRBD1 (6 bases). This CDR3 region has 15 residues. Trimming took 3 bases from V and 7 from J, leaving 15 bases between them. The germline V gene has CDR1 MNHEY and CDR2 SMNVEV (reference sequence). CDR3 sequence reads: CASSFVSGASEKLFF. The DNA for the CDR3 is TGTGCCAGCAGTTTTGTGTCGGGGGCGAGTGAAAAACTGTTTTTT. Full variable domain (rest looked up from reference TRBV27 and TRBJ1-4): EAQVTQNPRYLITVTGKKLTVTCSQNMNHEYMSWYRQDPGLGLRQIYYSMNVEVTDKGDVPEGYKVSRKEKRNFPLILESPSPNQTSLYFCASSFVSGASEKLFFGSGTQLSVL.

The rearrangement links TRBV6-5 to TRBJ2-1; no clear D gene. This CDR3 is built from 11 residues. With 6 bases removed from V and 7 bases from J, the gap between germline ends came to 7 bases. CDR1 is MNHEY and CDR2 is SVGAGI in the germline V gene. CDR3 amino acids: CASSLENEQFF. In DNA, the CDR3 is TGTGCCAGCAGCCTAGAGAATGAGCAGTTCTTC.

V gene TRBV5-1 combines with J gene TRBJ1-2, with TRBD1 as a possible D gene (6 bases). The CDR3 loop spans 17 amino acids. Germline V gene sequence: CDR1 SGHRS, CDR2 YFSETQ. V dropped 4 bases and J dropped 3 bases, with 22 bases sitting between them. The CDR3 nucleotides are TGCGCCAGCAGCGAAGGCCTTTTTCTGGGGGCATACTATGGCTACACCTTC. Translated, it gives CASSEGLFLGAYYGYTF.

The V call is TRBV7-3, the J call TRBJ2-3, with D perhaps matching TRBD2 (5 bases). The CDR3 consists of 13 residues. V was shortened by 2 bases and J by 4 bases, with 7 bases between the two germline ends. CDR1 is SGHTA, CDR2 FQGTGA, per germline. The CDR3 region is CASSLEGSDTQYF. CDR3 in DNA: TGTGCCAGCAGCTTAGAGGGTTCAGATACGCAGTATTTT.

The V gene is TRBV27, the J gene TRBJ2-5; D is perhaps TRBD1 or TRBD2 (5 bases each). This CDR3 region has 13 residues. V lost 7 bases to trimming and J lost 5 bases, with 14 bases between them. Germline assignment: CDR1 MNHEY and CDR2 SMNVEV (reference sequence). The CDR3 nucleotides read TGTGCCAGCACCTCGGGACCCCACGAGACCCAGTACTTC. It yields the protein CASTSGPHETQYF.

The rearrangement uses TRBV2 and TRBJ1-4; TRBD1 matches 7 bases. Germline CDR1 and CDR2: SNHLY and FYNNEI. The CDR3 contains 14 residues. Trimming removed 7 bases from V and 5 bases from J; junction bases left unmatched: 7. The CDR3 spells CASTPDRRNEKLFF. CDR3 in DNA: TGTGCCAGCACCCCGGACAGGAGGAATGAAAAACTGTTTTTT.

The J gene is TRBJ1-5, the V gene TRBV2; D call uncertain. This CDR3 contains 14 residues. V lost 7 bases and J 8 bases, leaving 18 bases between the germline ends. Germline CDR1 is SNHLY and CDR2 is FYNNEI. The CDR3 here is CASTRHDPGEPQHF. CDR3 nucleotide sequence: TGTGCCAGCACAAGACACGACCCGGGTGAGCCCCAGCATTTT.

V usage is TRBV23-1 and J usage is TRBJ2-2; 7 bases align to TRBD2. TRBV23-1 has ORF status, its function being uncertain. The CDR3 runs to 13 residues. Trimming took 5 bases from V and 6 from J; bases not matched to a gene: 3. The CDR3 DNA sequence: TGCGCCAGCAGTGGGAGGGACGCCGGGGAGCTGTTTTTT. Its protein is CASSGRDAGELFF.

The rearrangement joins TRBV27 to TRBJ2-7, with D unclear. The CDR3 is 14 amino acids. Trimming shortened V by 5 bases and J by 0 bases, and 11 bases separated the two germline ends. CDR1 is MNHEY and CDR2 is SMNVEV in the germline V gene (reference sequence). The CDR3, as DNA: TGTGCCAGCAGTCTCGACTGGGGCTCCTACGAGCAGTACTTC. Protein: CASSLDWGSYEQYF.

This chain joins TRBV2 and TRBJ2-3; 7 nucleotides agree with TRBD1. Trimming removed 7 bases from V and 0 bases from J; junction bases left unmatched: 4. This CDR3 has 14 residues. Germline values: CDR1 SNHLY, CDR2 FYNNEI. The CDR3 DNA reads TGTGCCAGCACCGGGACAGCTAGCACAGATACGCAGTATTTT. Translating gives CASTGTASTDTQYF.

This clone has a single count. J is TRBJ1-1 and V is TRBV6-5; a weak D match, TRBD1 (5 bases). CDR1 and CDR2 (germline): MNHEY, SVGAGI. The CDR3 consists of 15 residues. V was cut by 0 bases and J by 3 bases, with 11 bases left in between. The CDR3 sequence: CASSYSKGIDTEAFF. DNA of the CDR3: TGTGCCAGCAGTTACTCGAAGGGGATAGACACTGAAGCTTTCTTT.

CDR3 protein: CASSYGEKLFF. CDR3 nucleotide sequence: TGTGCCAGCAGTTACGGTGAAAAACTGTTTTTT. The V call is TRBV6-5, the J call TRBJ1-4; D gene uncertain. The germline gives CDR1 MNHEY, CDR2 SVGAGI. The ends were cut back, 2 bases at V and 7 bases at J, with 2 bases in the middle. The CDR3 runs 11 residues.

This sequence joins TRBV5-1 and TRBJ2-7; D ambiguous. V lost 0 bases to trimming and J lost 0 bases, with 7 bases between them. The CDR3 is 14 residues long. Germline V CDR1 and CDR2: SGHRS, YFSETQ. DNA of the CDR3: TGCGCCAGCAGCTTGGCCGTGAGCTCCTACGAGCAGTACTTC. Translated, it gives CASSLAVSSYEQYF.

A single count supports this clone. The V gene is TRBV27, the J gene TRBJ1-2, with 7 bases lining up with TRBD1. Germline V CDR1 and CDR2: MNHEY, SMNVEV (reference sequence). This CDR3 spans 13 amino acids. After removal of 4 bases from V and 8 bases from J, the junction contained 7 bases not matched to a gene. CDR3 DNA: TGTGCCAGCAGTTCCACAGGGGCTCACGGCTACACCTTC. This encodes CASSSTGAHGYTF.

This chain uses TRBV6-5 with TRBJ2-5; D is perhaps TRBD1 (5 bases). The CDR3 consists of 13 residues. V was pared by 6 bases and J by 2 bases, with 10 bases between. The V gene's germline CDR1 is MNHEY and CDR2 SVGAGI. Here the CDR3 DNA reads TGTGCCAGCAGGAATACAGGACAAGAGACCCAGTACTTC. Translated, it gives CASRNTGQETQYF.

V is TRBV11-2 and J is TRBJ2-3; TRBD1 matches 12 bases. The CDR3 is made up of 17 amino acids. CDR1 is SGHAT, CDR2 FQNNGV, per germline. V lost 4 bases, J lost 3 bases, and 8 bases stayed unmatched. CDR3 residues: CASSSSGTGGATDTQYF. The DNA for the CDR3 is TGTGCCAGCAGCTCCTCCGGGACAGGGGGCGCGACAGATACGCAGTATTTT.

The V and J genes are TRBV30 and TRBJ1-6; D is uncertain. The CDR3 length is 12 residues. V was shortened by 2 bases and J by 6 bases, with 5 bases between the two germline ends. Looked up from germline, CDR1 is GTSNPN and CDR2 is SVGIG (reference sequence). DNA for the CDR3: TGTGCCTGGAGTCACGGTAATTCACCCCTCCACTTT. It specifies CAWSHGNSPLHF.

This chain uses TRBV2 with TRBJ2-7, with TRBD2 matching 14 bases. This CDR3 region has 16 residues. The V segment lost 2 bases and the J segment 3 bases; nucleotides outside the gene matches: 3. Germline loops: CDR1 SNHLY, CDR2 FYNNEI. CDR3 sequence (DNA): TGTGCCAGCAGTGAACGGGGACTAGCGGGGGACTACGAGCAGTACTTC. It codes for CASSERGLAGDYEQYF.